The clone carrying this T cell receptor beta chain was detected once. These data belong to a study of CD8+ T cells in alopecia areata. Obtained from alopecia areata patients were lesional scalp punch biopsies along with peripheral blood. V lost 8 bases and J 6 bases, leaving 14 bases between the germline ends. Germline lookup yields CDR1 MNHEY and CDR2 SMNVEV (reference sequence). The CDR3 runs 12 residues. Following extraction, RNA underwent reverse transcription to cDNA, which served as the sequencing template. Using immunoSEQ multiplex PCR, the repertoire was profiled, and TCRdb retains in-frame clones only, with some absent. The sample yields 100,000 to 150,000 clones, about 50% seen once.

V gene TRBV27 combines with J gene TRBJ2-7, with a tentative D call TRBD2 (5 bases). This clonotype was sampled from a human donor with alopecia areata. This specimen consisted of CD8+ T cells sorted from blood, obtained at week 0. The CDR3 DNA reads as TGTGCCAGCGGGAGTGACGTGGGCGAGCAGTACTTC. Protein: CASGSDVGEQYF.